The clone carrying this TCR beta chain has only one observation. This record belongs to a study of blood T cell repertoires in COVID-19. Study context: Specimens from acute and convalescent COVID-19 originated in the United States, Italy and Spain.

The CDR3 length is 16 residues. The germline CDR1 and CDR2 sequences are SGHVS and FQNEAQ. With V trimmed by 5 bases and J by 6 bases, 13 bases remained unmatched. Assay: immunoSEQ multiplex PCR; the TCRdb copy retains only in-frame clones and omits some. The sample lists about 240,000 clones, approximately 85% seen once, with roughly 12% in the top ten. J is TRBJ2-1 and V is TRBV7-8, with 7 bases matching TRBD2. Sequences were obtained from peripheral blood. The source of this sequence is a woman aged 55 to 70 with active or convalescent COVID-19. The CDR3 DNA reads as TGTGCCAGCAGCCCCAGCGGCCGCGGGGGAGGCAATGAGCAGTTCTTC. It is translated as CASSPSGRGGGNEQFF.